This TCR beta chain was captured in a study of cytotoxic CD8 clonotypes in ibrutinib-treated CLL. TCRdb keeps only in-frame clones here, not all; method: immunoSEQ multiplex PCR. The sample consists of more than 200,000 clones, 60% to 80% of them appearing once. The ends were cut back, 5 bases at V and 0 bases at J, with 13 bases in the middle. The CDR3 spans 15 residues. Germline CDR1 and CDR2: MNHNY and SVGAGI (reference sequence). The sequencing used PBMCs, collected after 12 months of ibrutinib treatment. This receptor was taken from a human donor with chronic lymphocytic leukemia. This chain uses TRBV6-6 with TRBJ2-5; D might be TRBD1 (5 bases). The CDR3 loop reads CASSTNRQHQETQYF. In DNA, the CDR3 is TGTGCCAGCAGTACAAATCGACAGCACCAAGAGACCCAGTACTTC.